The clone carrying this T cell receptor (beta chain) was seen a single time. Among Cohort 3 donors, those recovered had two negative PCRs, clearance, or symptom resolution. Trimming removed 6 bases from V and 4 bases from J, with 18 bases in between. Germline V gene sequence: CDR1 LNHDA, CDR2 SQIVND (reference sequence). The CDR3 extends over 15 amino acids. This entry is derived from a study of blood T cell repertoires in COVID-19. On the study more broadly: Samples taken during acute and convalescent COVID-19 were collected in the United States, Italy and Spain.

The authors' processing: Amplification with reference gene primers provided the estimates of nucleated cell counts. Here immunoSEQ multiplex PCR was the method, and the copy in TCRdb shows in-frame clones only, minus some. V, J and clone size derive from that table, while D and trimming were established from the DNA sequence. The profile shows around 390,000 clones, around nine tenths of them singletons. V is TRBV19 and J is TRBJ1-1; unclear D gene. The sequenced sample consisted of PBMCs or T cells enriched from blood (not recorded which). This sequence originates from a woman aged 45-59 years who had recovered from COVID-19. The chain's CDR3 is CASRSLDLFSTEAFF. The CDR3 DNA is TGTGCCAGTAGAAGCCTCGACTTGTTTAGCACTGAAGCTTTCTTT.